The clone carrying this T cell receptor (beta chain) was counted a single time. Germline CDR1 reads MDHEN; CDR2 reads SYDVKM. Trimming left V 6 bases short and J 3 bases short, with 18 bases between. CDR3 size: 16 residues. How the authors handled the data: Cell counts per sample came from amplifying reference gene primers. Assay: immunoSEQ multiplex PCR; the TCRdb copy retains only in-frame clones and omits some. Clone size and the V and J calls come from that table; the DNA yielded D and trimming. This table holds approximately 250,000 clones, about 87% found once. The data originate from a study of blood T cell repertoires in COVID-19. Across the whole study: Acute-phase and convalescent COVID-19 samples originated in the United States, Italy and Spain. Sources were T cells, B-cell-depleted T cells, or PBMCs; the material itself was cDNA or gDNA.

This TCR came from a woman aged 25-40 years with acute COVID-19. Sequences were obtained from PBMCs or T cells enriched from blood (not recorded which). The chain couples TRBV28 to TRBJ1-5, with no clear D. CDR3 nucleotide sequence: TGTGCCAGCAGCTTGCTTACCGAGGGTATCAATCAGCCCCAGCATTTT. This codes for CASSLLTEGINQPQHF. The full variable domain, its missing parts supplied by reference TRBV28 and TRBJ1-5, is DVKVTQSSRYLVKRTGEKVFLECVQDMDHENMFWYRQDPGLGLRLIYFSYDVKMKEKGDIPEGYSVSREKKERFSLILESASTNQTSMYLCASSLLTEGINQPQHFGDGTRLSIL.